The present T cell receptor beta chain was sequenced within a study of blood T cells in healthy people across ages. It was with a sample-barcoded 5' primer and a J-beta primer mix that a second PCR of roughly 7 to 12 cycles was run. TCRdb ran MiXCR on the 5' RACE reads and lists one entry per CDR3 protein. The sample lists approximately 800,000 distinct CDR3 sequences, 46% occurring once. The sample holds many counts of this clonotype. The ends were cut back, 2 bases at V and 5 bases at J, with 9 bases in the middle. The CDR3 consists of 14 residues. Germline CDR1 is SGHAT and CDR2 is FQNNGV. The total RNA that was extracted per sample amounted to at least 5.5 micrograms.

V usage is TRBV11-2 and J usage is TRBJ2-2; tentative D call: TRBD2 (6 bases). The TCR was taken from a man older than 75 in good health. Sequencing was performed on blood. The CDR3 spells CASSLNRGTGELFF. The CDR3 DNA reads TGTGCCAGCAGCTTAAACCGGGGGACCGGGGAGCTGTTTTTT.